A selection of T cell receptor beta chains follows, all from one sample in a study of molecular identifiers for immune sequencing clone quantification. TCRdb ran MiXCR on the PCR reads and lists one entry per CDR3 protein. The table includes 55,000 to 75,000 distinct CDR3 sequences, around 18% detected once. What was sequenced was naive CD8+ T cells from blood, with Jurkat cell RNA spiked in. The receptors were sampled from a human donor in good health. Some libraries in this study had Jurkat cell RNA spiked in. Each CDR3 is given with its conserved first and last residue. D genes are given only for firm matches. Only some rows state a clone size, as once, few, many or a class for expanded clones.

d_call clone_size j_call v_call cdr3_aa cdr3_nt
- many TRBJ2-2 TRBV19 CASSPGLTGELFF TGTGCCAGTAGTCCGGGACTGACCGGGGAGCTGTTTTTT
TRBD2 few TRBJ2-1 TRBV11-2 CASSLSYGGGYYNEQFF TGTGCCAGCAGCTTATCCTACGGCGGGGGATACTACAATGAGCAGTTCTTC
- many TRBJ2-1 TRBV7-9 CASSLEGGANEQFF TGTGCCAGCAGCTTAGAGGGCGGGGCAAATGAGCAGTTCTTC
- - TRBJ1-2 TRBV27 CASSPYGGNYGYTF TGTGCCAGCTCCCCTTACGGGGGTAACTATGGCTACACCTTC
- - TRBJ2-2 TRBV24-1 CATRELRDTGELFF TGTGCCACCCGTGAACTCAGGGACACCGGGGAGCTGTTTTTT
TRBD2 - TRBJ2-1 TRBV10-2 CASSEWRLAGVGEQFF TGCGCCAGCAGTGAGTGGCGACTAGCGGGAGTCGGTGAGCAGTTCTTC
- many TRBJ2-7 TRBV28 CASSLPGEGAHEQYF TGTGCCAGCAGTTTGCCGGGGGAGGGGGCCCACGAGCAGTACTTC
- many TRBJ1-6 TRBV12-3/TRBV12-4 CASGTGTGSSLLHF TGTGCCAGCGGGACCGGGACGGGATCTTCTCTCCTCCACTTT
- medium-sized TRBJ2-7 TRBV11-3 CASSLIGDEQYF TGTGCCAGCAGCTTAATCGGAGACGAGCAGTACTTC
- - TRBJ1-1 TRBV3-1 CVSSQKGPGTVMNTEAFF TGTGTCAGCAGCCAAAAAGGTCCCGGGACGGTCATGAACACTGAAGCTTTCTTT
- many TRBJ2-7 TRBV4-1 CASSQEGQETYEQYF TGCGCCAGCAGCCAAGAGGGCCAGGAGACCTACGAGCAGTACTTC
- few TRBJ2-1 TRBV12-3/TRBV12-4 CASSGERGAGEYNEQFF TGTGCCAGCAGTGGGGAGCGAGGGGCGGGCGAGTACAATGAGCAGTTCTTC
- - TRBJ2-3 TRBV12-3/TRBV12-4 CASSPRGPLRTGTQYF TGTGCCAGCAGTCCCCGGGGGCCCCTTCGGACAGGTACGCAGTATTTT
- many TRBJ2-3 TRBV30 CAWSPPSNPVSIRGDTQYF TGTGCCTGGAGTCCACCCTCAAATCCCGTGTCGATACGGGGCGATACGCAGTATTTT
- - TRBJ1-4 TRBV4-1 CASSQEELGEKLFF TGCGCCAGCAGCCAAGAGGAGCTCGGGGAAAAACTGTTTTTT
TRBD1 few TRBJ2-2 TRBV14 CASSQDRRQGVTGELFF TGTGCCAGCAGCCAAGATCGGCGACAGGGGGTAACCGGGGAGCTGTTTTTT
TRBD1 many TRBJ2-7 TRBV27 CASSPSTGESSYEQYF TGTGCCAGCAGCCCATCGACAGGGGAGAGCTCCTACGAGCAGTACTTC
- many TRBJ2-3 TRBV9 CASSVQRDEPTDTQYF TGTGCCAGCAGCGTGCAGAGGGATGAACCCACAGATACGCAGTATTTT
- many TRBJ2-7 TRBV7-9 CASRPDGDYEQYF TGTGCCAGCAGACCGGACGGGGACTACGAGCAGTACTTC
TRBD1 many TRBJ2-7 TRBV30 CAWSEGTASRCEQYF TGTGCCTGGAGTGAAGGGACAGCTTCGCGGTGCGAGCAGTACTTC
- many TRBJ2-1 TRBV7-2 CASSLDRGRRPYNEQFF TGTGCCAGCAGCTTAGATAGGGGTCGGCGGCCGTACAATGAGCAGTTCTTC
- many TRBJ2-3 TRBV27 CASSLLDNTDTQYF TGTGCCAGCAGTTTACTGGACAACACAGATACGCAGTATTTT
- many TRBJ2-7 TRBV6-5 CASSPGQRYEQYF TGTGCCAGCAGTCCGGGACAACGCTACGAGCAGTACTTC
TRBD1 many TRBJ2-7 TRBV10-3 CAISESLGQGVYEQYF TGTGCCATCAGTGAGTCGTTGGGACAGGGGGTGTACGAGCAGTACTTC
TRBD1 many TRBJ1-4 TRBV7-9 CASSFPRGLTNEKLFF TGTGCCAGCAGCTTCCCCAGGGGGCTAACTAATGAAAAACTGTTTTTT
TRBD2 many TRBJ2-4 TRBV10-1 CASSGRQGTSGEAKNIQYF TGCGCCAGCAGTGGACGACAGGGGACTAGCGGAGAAGCCAAAAACATTCAGTACTTC
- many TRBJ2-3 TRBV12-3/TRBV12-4 CASSLQQSTDTQYF TGTGCCAGCAGTTTGCAGCAAAGCACAGATACGCAGTATTTT
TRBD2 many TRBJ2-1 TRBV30 CAWSVWLAGVSTSEQFF TGTGCCTGGAGTGTTTGGCTAGCGGGAGTATCTACGAGTGAGCAGTTCTTC
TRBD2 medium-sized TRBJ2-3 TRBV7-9 CASSPNGTSDRHTQRTQYF TGTGCCAGCAGCCCTAACGGGACTAGCGATCGACACACACAGAGGACGCAGTATTTT
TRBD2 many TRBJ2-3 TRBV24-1 CATSDTGLDSYPTDTQYF TGTGCCACCAGTGATACGGGACTAGACTCGTACCCCACAGATACGCAGTATTTT
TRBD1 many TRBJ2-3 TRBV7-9 CASSPKTGEFTDTQYF TGTGCCAGCAGCCCGAAGACAGGGGAGTTCACAGATACGCAGTATTTT